Following are 27 T cell receptor beta chains from one sample sequenced in a study of T cell responses to AZD1222 COVID-19 vaccine (dated by TCRdb to about 2021). The time point label on this specimen signifies: about 28 days (+/-7) after the second vaccine dose. The method was the immunoSEQ multiplex PCR assay. TCRdb provides this immuneACCESS table in a form limited to in-frame rearrangements. Some clones are lacking; in checked studies, under half of them reflect an unresolved V gene, and why the rest are absent is not known. Here the sample has 75,000 to 90,000 clones; more than 85% occur a single time. The top ten constitute around 28% of the sample. The source material was peripheral blood, sampled 28 days after the second AZD1222 dose. These receptors were taken from an adult who received the AZD1222 COVID-19 vaccine.

This chain joins TRBV4-3 and TRBJ1-3, with D uncertain. V lost 4 bases, J lost 4 bases, and 14 bases lay in between. The CDR3 spans 15 residues. Germline values: CDR1 LGHNA, CDR2 YSLEER. The CDR3 DNA follows: TGCGCCAGCAGCCGCAGCTTGGCTTTAGGAAACACCATATATTTT. This codes for CASSRSLALGNTIYF.

The rearrangement joins TRBV5-4 to TRBJ2-3, with D uncertain. Trimming took off 1 base at V and 3 bases at J, with 6 bases between the two ends. This CDR3 has 13 amino acids. Looked up from germline, CDR1 is SGHNT and CDR2 is YYREEE (reference sequence). CDR3 nucleotides: TGTGCCAGCAGCTTGAAGCCGACAGATACGCAGTATTTT. Its protein product is CASSLKPTDTQYF.

The V and J genes are TRBV6-5 and TRBJ2-1, with 9 bases identical to TRBD1. Trimming at V came to 6 bases and at J to 7 bases, leaving 1 base not matched to a gene. Germline V CDR1 and CDR2: MNHEY, SVGAGI. The CDR3 is made up of 12 amino acids. The DNA for the CDR3 is TGTGCCAGCAGCGACAGGGGGAATGAGCAGTTCTTC. This gives the protein CASSDRGNEQFF.

The V gene is TRBV28, the J gene TRBJ1-4; 8 nucleotides agree with TRBD1. V shed 3 bases and J 8 bases; nucleotides not matched to a gene: 5. The CDR3 covers 14 residues. Germline CDR1 is MDHEN and CDR2 is SYDVKM. The CDR3 region has the DNA TGTGCCAGCAGTTTGGACAGGGAGTCCGAAAAACTGTTTTTT. Translating gives CASSLDRESEKLFF.

The J gene is TRBJ1-2, the V gene TRBV5-1, with TRBD1 as a possible D gene (5 bases). V gave up 4 bases and J gave up 4 bases, with 17 bases separating them. Germline V gene lookup returns CDR1 SGHRS and CDR2 YFSETQ. The CDR3 spans 15 residues. The CDR3 sequence is CASSPLTERAYGYTF. The CDR3 nucleotides are TGCGCCAGCAGCCCATTGACAGAACGTGCCTATGGCTACACCTTC.

The chain recombines TRBV11-3 with TRBJ2-1, with 7 positions matching TRBD2. J gave up 6 bases and V 5 bases, and 7 bases lay outside the gene matches. CDR1 SGHNT and CDR2 YENEEA come from the germline V gene. The CDR3 extends over 14 amino acids. The chain's CDR3 is CASSLGGGGNEQFF. The CDR3 DNA reads TGTGCCAGCAGCCTCGGCGGGGGTGGCAATGAGCAGTTCTTC.

The DNA for the CDR3 is TGCAGCGTTGCCACGGGGAATGGCTACACCTTC. Translated, it gives CSVATGNGYTF. The chain combines TRBV29-1 with TRBJ1-2; D is ambiguous. Trimming left V 4 bases short and J 6 bases short, with 9 bases between. The CDR3 has 11 amino acids. Germline V gene data show CDR1 as SQVTM and CDR2 as ANQGSEA. The entire variable domain, with the rest obtained from reference TRBV29-1 and TRBJ1-2, is as follows: SAVISQKPSRDICQRGTSLTIQCQVDSQVTMMFWYRQQPGQSLTLIATANQGSEATYESGFVIDKFPISRPNLTFSTLTVSNMSPEDSSIYLCSVATGNGYTFGSGTRLTVV.

The chain carries TRBV15 and TRBJ2-7; D is possibly TRBD1 or TRBD2 (5 bases each). Germline V gene data show CDR1 as LNHNV and CDR2 as YYDKDF (reference sequence). This CDR3 contains 15 residues. Trimming cost V 5 bases and J 1 base, with 15 bases left between them. As DNA, the CDR3 is TGTGCCACCAGCCCCCTCGGGAAGGGGTCCTACGAGCAGTACTTC. Translating gives CATSPLGKGSYEQYF.

The CDR3 spells CASSYGGTEAFF. The CDR3, as DNA: TGTGCCAGCAGTTACGGGGGCACTGAAGCTTTCTTT. The rearrangement joins TRBV6-5 to TRBJ1-1, with D possibly being TRBD1 (5 bases). CDR3 size: 12 residues. Per the germline V gene, CDR1 is MNHEY and CDR2 is SVGAGI. Trimming cost V 2 bases and J 4 bases, with 5 bases left between them.

The chain employs TRBV9 and TRBJ2-1; 10 bases fit TRBD2. The CDR3 loop spans 15 amino acids. Germline CDR1 SGDLS, CDR2 YYNGEE. V gave up 0 bases and J gave up 10 bases; unmatched junction bases: 7. CDR3 sequence reads: CASSVGPSGSNEQFF. The CDR3 DNA sequence: TGTGCCAGCAGCGTAGGGCCTAGCGGGAGTAACGAGCAGTTCTTC.

The rearrangement links TRBV5-5 to TRBJ2-7, with 7 bases aligning to TRBD2. Germline V gene data show CDR1 as SGHKS and CDR2 as YYEKEE (reference sequence). The CDR3 spans 15 residues. V lost 0 bases and J lost 2; bases outside the gene matches: 5. CDR3 coding DNA: TGTGCCAGCAGCTTGGAAAAGCGGGATACCTACGAGCAGTACTTC. Translating gives CASSLEKRDTYEQYF.

The rearrangement joins TRBV2 to TRBJ1-1; 7 nucleotides agree with TRBD1. V trimming: 0 bases; J trimming: 4 bases; junction bases outside the gene matches: 5. There are 15 residues in the CDR3. Looked up from germline, CDR1 is SNHLY and CDR2 is FYNNEI. The CDR3 nucleotides read TGTGCCAGCAGTGAAGCTCCAGGGGGGGTCACTGAAGCTTTCTTT. Its translation is CASSEAPGGVTEAFF. Looking up the rest from reference TRBV2 and TRBJ1-1 gives the full variable domain: EPEVTQTPSHQVTQMGQEVILRCVPISNHLYFYWYRQILGQKVEFLVSFYNNEISEKSEIFDDQFSVERPDGSNFTLKIRSTKLEDSAMYFCASSEAPGGVTEAFFGQGTRLTVV.

The chain recombines TRBV5-6 with TRBJ2-5; perhaps TRBD1 as D (6 bases). Trimming took off 3 bases at V and 1 base at J, with 13 bases between the two ends. There are 15 residues in the CDR3. Germline V lookup: CDR1 SGHDT, CDR2 YYEEEE. CDR3 residues: CASSWQDSPQETQYF. DNA of the CDR3: TGTGCCAGCAGCTGGCAGGACAGCCCCCAAGAGACCCAGTACTTC. Variable domain in full (rest from reference TRBV5-6 and TRBJ2-5): DAGVTQSPTHLIKTRGQQVTLRCSPKSGHDTVSWYQQALGQGPQFIFQYYEEEERQRGNFPDRFSGHQFPNYSSELNVNALLLGDSALYLCASSWQDSPQETQYFGPGTRLLVL.

Comment on this clone: The sample carries other DNA sequences with the same CDR3. The rearrangement uses TRBV24-1 and TRBJ2-3, with D unclear. Germline V gene data show CDR1 as KGHDR and CDR2 as SFDVKD. The CDR3 consists of 13 residues. V dropped 3 bases and J dropped 2 bases, with 5 bases sitting between them. As DNA, the CDR3 is TGTGCCACCAGTGATCTATCCACAGATACGCAGTATTTT. Protein product: CATSDLSTDTQYF.

The chain joins TRBV9 to TRBJ2-7, with 7 positions matching TRBD2. Germline V gives CDR1 SGDLS, CDR2 YYNGEE. The length of the CDR3 is 13 residues. The trim removed 0 bases at V and 6 bases at J, leaving 3 bases unmatched. The CDR3 region has the DNA TGTGCCAGCAGCGTAGAGCCTAGCGGCGAGCAGTACTTC. This gives the protein CASSVEPSGEQYF.

The gene calls are TRBV27 and TRBJ1-6; 8 nucleotides line up with TRBD1. J gave up 7 bases and V 8 bases, and 7 bases lay outside the gene matches. The CDR3 sequence is 14 residues long. Germline CDR1 reads MNHEY; CDR2 reads SMNVEV (reference sequence). The CDR3 nucleotides read TGTGCCAGCCACCCCAGGGGGCGGAATTCACCCCTCCACTTT. Amino acids: CASHPRGRNSPLHF.

The chain uses TRBV24-1 and TRBJ1-2; D is unresolved. CDR1 and CDR2 from the germline V gene are KGHDR and SFDVKD. The CDR3 consists of 16 residues. The V gene lost 1 base and the J gene lost 6 bases, with 17 bases spanning the gap. CDR3 loop: CATSDFSQDDAHGYTF. The CDR3 DNA sequence: TGTGCCACCAGTGATTTCAGTCAGGACGACGCCCATGGCTACACCTTC.

The chain recombines TRBV29-1 with TRBJ2-5, with 13 positions matching TRBD2. Germline V gene data show CDR1 as SQVTM and CDR2 as ANQGSEA. CDR3 length equals 15 residues. The J segment lost 1 base and the V segment lost 4 bases, leaving 3 bases of the junction unmatched. CDR3 loop: CSVGTSGSPQETQYF. In DNA, the CDR3 is TGCAGCGTTGGGACTAGCGGGAGTCCCCAAGAGACCCAGTACTTC.

The genes are TRBV7-9 and TRBJ1-2; D is uncertain. The CDR3 totals 12 residues. The V end lost 5 bases, the J end lost 2 bases, and 6 bases lay between the germline ends. Germline CDR1 is SEHNR and CDR2 is FQNEAQ (reference sequence). The CDR3 region is CASSPGNYGYTF. For the CDR3, the DNA is TGTGCCAGCAGCCCCGGGAACTATGGCTACACCTTC. The full variable domain, rest sourced from reference TRBV7-9 and TRBJ1-2, is DTGVSQNPRHKITKRGQNVTFRCDPISEHNRLYWYRQTLGQGPEFLTYFQNEAQLEKSRLLSDRFSAERPKGSFSTLEIQRTEQGDSAMYLCASSPGNYGYTFGSGTRLTVV.

This clone was recorded once. V and J are TRBV27 and TRBJ1-5, with D possibly TRBD1 on 5 matching bases. The CDR3 consists of 13 residues. V lost 8 bases and J lost 6, with 14 bases in between. The germline V gene encodes CDR1 MNHEY and CDR2 SMNVEV (reference sequence). The CDR3 coding sequence is TGTGCCAGCGGGGAGGGGTTTGCTCAGCCCCAGCATTTT. Protein product: CASGEGFAQPQHF.

This rearrangement joins TRBV7-2 to TRBJ1-1; TRBD1 matches 8 bases. V was pared by 5 bases and J by 1 base, with 6 bases of the junction left unmatched. Germline V CDR1 and CDR2: SGHTA, FQGNSA. The CDR3 loop spans 15 amino acids. The CDR3 region is CASSRRQGSNTEAFF. The CDR3 nucleotides read TGTGCCAGCAGCAGGCGACAGGGGTCGAACACTGAAGCTTTCTTT. Full variable domain (remainder filled in from reference TRBV7-2 and TRBJ1-1): GAGVSQSPSNKVTEKGKDVELRCDPISGHTALYWYRQSLGQGLEFLIYFQGNSAPDKSGLPSDRFSAERTGGSVSTLTIQRTQQEDSAVYLCASSRRQGSNTEAFFGQGTRLTVV.

The chain has TRBV7-3 and TRBJ2-1; 10 nucleotides line up with TRBD2. The CDR3 sequence is 16 residues long. V shed 3 bases, J shed 5 bases, and the junction held 7 bases outside the gene matches. Per the germline V gene, CDR1 is SGHTA and CDR2 is FQGTGA. The CDR3 loop is CASSLPSGRSHNEQFF. DNA of the CDR3: TGTGCCAGCAGCTTGCCTAGCGGGAGAAGCCACAATGAGCAGTTCTTC.

The V gene is TRBV19, the J gene TRBJ2-1; 9 bases map to TRBD1. Germline V lookup: CDR1 LNHDA, CDR2 SQIVND (reference sequence). V lost 10 bases to trimming and J lost 4 bases; unmatched junction nucleotides: 8. The CDR3 length is 14 residues. The CDR3 reads CATTRQGVYNEQFF. In DNA form, the CDR3 reads TGTGCCACCACCCGACAGGGGGTTTACAATGAGCAGTTCTTC.

For the CDR3, the DNA is TGTGCCATCAGTGAAAGAGGGCCCTTCTACAATGAGCAGTTCTTC. Translating it yields CAISERGPFYNEQFF. The chain links TRBV10-3 to TRBJ2-1, with TRBD2 as a possible D gene (5 bases). V was cut by 3 bases and J by 3 bases, with 12 bases left in between. The CDR3 contains 15 residues. Germline CDR1 reads ENHRY; CDR2 reads SYGVKD.

This chain joins TRBV5-8 and TRBJ1-5; D gene uncertain. The CDR3 runs 14 residues. Germline V gene lookup returns CDR1 SGHTS and CDR2 YDEGEE. V was clipped by 2 bases and J by 3 bases, with 9 bases between them. CDR3 loop: CASSFLGSNQPQHF. The CDR3, as DNA: TGTGCCAGCAGCTTTCTCGGGTCCAATCAGCCCCAGCATTTT.

This sequence joins TRBV20-1 and TRBJ1-5; D gene ambiguous. V was clipped by 3 bases and J by 7 bases, with 13 bases between them. The CDR3 spans 13 residues. From germline, CDR1 is DFQATT and CDR2 SNEGSKA (reference sequence). CDR3 bases: TGCAGTGCTAGTTCTGGGGTACAACAGCCCCAGCATTTT. Amino acids: CSASSGVQQPQHF.

This clone was detected only a few times. The chain carries TRBV7-9 and TRBJ1-6; D not resolved. Germline V gene data show CDR1 as SEHNR and CDR2 as FQNEAQ (reference sequence). This CDR3 is built from 12 residues. Trimming removed 5 bases at V and 13 bases at J, with 12 bases between. CDR3 in amino acids: CASSHWAVPLHF. CDR3 sequence (DNA): TGTGCCAGCAGCCACTGGGCCGTCCCCCTCCACTTT.